Below, 15 T cell receptor beta chains from the same sample are listed, as sequenced in a study of T cell repertoires in cytomegalovirus infection. TCRdb passed the reads through MiXCR, listing each CDR3 protein once. The sample holds approximately 310,000 distinct CDR3 sequences, approximately 25% seen once. These receptors' antigens are unknown. The sequencing used cultured PBMCs, collected from culture after CMV antigen stimulation. These receptors were obtained from a human donor in good health (CMV status not recorded). Some clones in this sample may be carry-over from other donors' samples.

DNA for the CDR3: TGCGCCAGCAGCCAATACGGCGGGAGGGCGAATGAGCAGTACTTC. Protein: CASSQYGGRANEQYF. The V and J genes are TRBV4-1 and TRBJ2-7; TRBD2 matches at 9 bases. The CDR3 length is 15 residues. V lost 2 bases and J lost 7; bases outside the gene matches: 9. Germline values: CDR1 MGHRA, CDR2 YSYEKL.

This clonotype has only a few counts. The gene calls are TRBV7-2 and TRBJ1-5; a possible D gene is TRBD1 (5 bases). The V end lost 1 base, the J end lost 6 bases, and 16 bases lay between the germline ends. In germline, CDR1 is SGHTA, CDR2 FQGNSA. There are 16 residues in the CDR3. The CDR3 reads CASSLEGYWGIQPQHF. DNA of the CDR3: TGTGCCAGCAGCTTAGAAGGTTATTGGGGGATTCAGCCCCAGCATTTT. Full variable domain (outside the CDR3, taken from reference TRBV7-2 and TRBJ1-5): GAGVSQSPSNKVTEKGKDVELRCDPISGHTALYWYRQSLGQGLEFLIYFQGNSAPDKSGLPSDRFSAERTGGSVSTLTIQRTQQEDSAVYLCASSLEGYWGIQPQHFGDGTRLSIL.

The rearrangement joins TRBV20-1 to TRBJ1-3; TRBD1 might be the D (5 bases). Trimming took off 5 bases at V and 5 bases at J, with 19 bases between the two ends. Germline V gene data show CDR1 as DFQATT and CDR2 as SNEGSKA (reference sequence). The length of the CDR3 is 15 residues. This CDR3 is CSAFSGRDLRNTIYF. DNA of the CDR3: TGCAGTGCTTTCTCGGGACGAGACTTAAGAAACACCATATATTTT.

V and J are TRBV12-3 or TRBV12-4 and TRBJ2-5; D possibly uses TRBD1 or TRBD2 (5 bases each). This CDR3 has 18 residues. V was cut by 7 bases and J by 2 bases, with 26 bases left in between. CDR3 sequence reads: CASKLLAWGPRRQETQYF. The CDR3 DNA is TGTGCCAGCAAGCTTCTAGCTTGGGGACCTCGACGTCAAGAGACCCAGTACTTC.

This clonotype has only a few counts. This chain uses TRBV29-1 with TRBJ2-3, with 7 bases lining up with TRBD2. The CDR3 consists of 12 residues. Germline CDR1 SQVTM, CDR2 ANQGSEA. Trimming took 6 bases from V and 2 from J; bases not matched to a gene: 2. The CDR3 protein is CSVKRDTDTQYF. The DNA for the CDR3 is TGCAGCGTCAAGCGGGACACAGATACGCAGTATTTT.

This clonotype was counted at least ten times. The rearrangement links TRBV12-3 or TRBV12-4 to TRBJ1-5; possibly TRBD1 for D (6 bases). CDR3 length: 14 residues. Trimming removed 7 bases from V and 0 bases from J, with 10 bases in between. CDR3 sequence: CASTKGDSNQPQHF. CDR3 DNA sequence: TGTGCCAGCACTAAGGGGGATAGCAATCAGCCCCAGCATTTT.

The CDR3 nucleotides are TGTGCCAGCAGTTCAGCCCTAGCGGGACTCTACGAGCAGTACTTC. Protein sequence: CASSSALAGLYEQYF. The J gene is TRBJ2-7, the V gene TRBV6-2 or TRBV6-3; 9 bases are a match to TRBD2. The germline V gene encodes CDR1 MNHEY and CDR2 SVGEGT. The CDR3 totals 15 residues. The J segment lost 3 bases and the V segment lost 4 bases, leaving 7 bases of the junction unmatched.

This clonotype was recorded many times. V usage is TRBV7-2 and J usage is TRBJ1-4; the D is unclear. From germline, CDR1 is SGHTA and CDR2 FQGNSA. The CDR3 has 13 residues. The germline V and J ends were trimmed by 4 bases and 5 bases, with 8 bases remaining between them. The CDR3 reads CASSSRENEKLFF. The CDR3 DNA is TGTGCCAGCAGCTCCAGAGAGAATGAAAAACTGTTTTTT. The full variable domain, its missing parts supplied by reference TRBV7-2 and TRBJ1-4, is GAGVSQSPSNKVTEKGKDVELRCDPISGHTALYWYRQSLGQGLEFLIYFQGNSAPDKSGLPSDRFSAERTGGSVSTLTIQRTQQEDSAVYLCASSSRENEKLFFGSGTQLSVL.

This clonotype was detected once. The CDR3 DNA sequence: TGTGCCAGCAGCCCCCGACAGCGGGATCCCTACAATGAGCAGTTCTTC. This translates into CASSPRQRDPYNEQFF. The chain employs TRBV11-3 and TRBJ2-1, with 7 bases matching TRBD2. Trimming took 5 bases from V and 2 from J; bases not matched to a gene: 9. The germline V gene encodes CDR1 SGHNT and CDR2 YENEEA. The CDR3 covers 16 residues.

This clonotype was counted a few times. This chain joins TRBV6-1 and TRBJ2-7, with D maybe TRBD1 (6 bases). Germline CDR1 MNHNS, CDR2 SASEGT. CDR3 length: 15 amino acids. CDR3 sequence reads: CASSEEGTFSNEQYV. CDR3 DNA sequence: TGTGCCAGCAGTGAAGAGGGGACATTCTCCAACGAGCAGTACGTC.

This clonotype has a handful of counts. The chain combines TRBV19 with TRBJ1-2; perhaps TRBD1 as D (5 bases). CDR1 and CDR2 (germline): LNHDA, SQIVND (reference sequence). The CDR3 is 15 amino acids. V lost 3 bases to trimming and J lost 4 bases, with 15 bases between them. CDR3 in amino acids: CASSIGGSITYGYTF. CDR3 coding DNA: TGTGCCAGTAGTATCGGGGGTTCCATTACCTATGGCTACACCTTC.

The V and J genes are TRBV10-3 and TRBJ2-1, with a tentative D call TRBD1 (5 bases). This CDR3 contains 15 residues. Trimming stripped 8 bases from V and 1 base from J, with 15 bases between. The germline CDR1 and CDR2 sequences are ENHRY and SYGVKD. The CDR3 loop is CAIGSTDSSYNEQFF. CDR3 in DNA: TGTGCCATCGGTTCAACAGACAGTTCCTACAATGAGCAGTTCTTC.

This clonotype was found many times. The V and J genes are TRBV11-2 and TRBJ2-2, with 13 bases aligning to TRBD2. V trimming: 5 bases; J trimming: 6 bases; junction bases outside the gene matches: 9. The CDR3 sequence is 17 residues long. CDR1 SGHAT and CDR2 FQNNGV come from the germline V gene. CDR3: CASSRKTGTSGAGELFF. The DNA of the CDR3 is TGTGCCAGCAGCCGTAAGACTGGGACTAGCGGGGCCGGGGAGCTGTTTTTT.

The chain combines TRBV20-1 with TRBJ2-1; D is undetermined. Trimming removed 5 bases from V and 5 bases from J, with 10 bases in between. Germline assignment: CDR1 DFQATT and CDR2 SNEGSKA (reference sequence). The CDR3 length is 12 residues. This chain's CDR3 is CSAQRYDNEQFF. DNA for the CDR3: TGCAGTGCTCAGAGGTACGACAATGAGCAGTTCTTC.

This clonotype was counted a few times. The chain uses TRBV12-3 or TRBV12-4 and TRBJ2-1; D might be TRBD2 (6 bases). This CDR3 region has 14 residues. V lost 6 bases and J lost 9, with 18 bases in between. CDR3 amino acids: CASRTDGRIGEQFF. The CDR3 bases are TGTGCCAGCAGGACCGACGGGAGAATCGGTGAGCAGTTCTTC.